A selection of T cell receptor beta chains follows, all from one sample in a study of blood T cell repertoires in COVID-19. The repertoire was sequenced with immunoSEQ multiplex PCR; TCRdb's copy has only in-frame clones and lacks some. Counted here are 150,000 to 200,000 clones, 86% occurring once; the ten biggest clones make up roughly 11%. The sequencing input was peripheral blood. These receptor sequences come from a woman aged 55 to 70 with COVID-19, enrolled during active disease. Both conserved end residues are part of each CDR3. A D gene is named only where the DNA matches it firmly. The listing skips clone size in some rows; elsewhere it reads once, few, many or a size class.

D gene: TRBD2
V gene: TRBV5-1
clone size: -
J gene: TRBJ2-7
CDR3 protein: CASSSRLAYNEQYF
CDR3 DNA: TGCGCCAGCAGCTCCCGACTAGCGTACAACGAGCAGTACTTC

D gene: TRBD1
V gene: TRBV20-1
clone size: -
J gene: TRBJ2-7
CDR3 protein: CSASYGTGFYEQYF
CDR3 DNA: TGCAGTGCTAGTTACGGGACAGGATTCTACGAGCAGTACTTC

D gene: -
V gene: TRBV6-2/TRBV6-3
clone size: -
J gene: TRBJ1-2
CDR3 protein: CASSWGTGNYGYTF
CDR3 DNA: TGTGCCAGCAGTTGGGGTACAGGGAACTATGGCTACACCTTC

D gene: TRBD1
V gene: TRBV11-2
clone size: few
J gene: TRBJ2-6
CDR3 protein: CASSSHRGPPSGANVLTF
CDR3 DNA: TGTGCCAGCAGCTCACACAGGGGGCCTCCCTCTGGGGCCAACGTCCTGACTTTC

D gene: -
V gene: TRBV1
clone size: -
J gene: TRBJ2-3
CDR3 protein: CTSSQFSWRYTDTQYF
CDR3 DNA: TGCACCAGCAGCCAGTTCTCTTGGCGGTACACAGATACGCAGTATTTT

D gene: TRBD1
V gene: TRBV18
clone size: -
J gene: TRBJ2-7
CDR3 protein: CASSPRDRVSSYEQYF
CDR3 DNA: TGTGCCAGCTCACCACGGGACAGGGTGAGCTCCTACGAGCAGTACTTC

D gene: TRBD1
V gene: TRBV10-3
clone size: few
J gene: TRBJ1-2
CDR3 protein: CAISDADRGQSGYTF
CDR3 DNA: TGTGCCATCAGTGACGCAGACAGGGGGCAAAGTGGCTACACCTTC

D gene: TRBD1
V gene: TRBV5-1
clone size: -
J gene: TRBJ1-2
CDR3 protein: CASSSMVRGPYGYTF
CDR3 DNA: TGCGCCAGCAGCTCCATGGTCAGGGGGCCCTATGGCTACACCTTC

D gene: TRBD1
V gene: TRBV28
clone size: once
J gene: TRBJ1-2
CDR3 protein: CASRIQGYGYTF
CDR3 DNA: TGTGCCAGCAGGATACAGGGGTATGGCTACACCTTC

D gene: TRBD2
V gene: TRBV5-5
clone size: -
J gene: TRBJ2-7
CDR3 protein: CASSLASGYPYEQYF
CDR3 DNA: TGTGCCAGCAGCTTGGCTAGCGGGTACCCCTACGAGCAGTACTTC

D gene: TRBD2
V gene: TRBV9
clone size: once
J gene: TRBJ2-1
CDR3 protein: CASSVSGSPSNEQFF
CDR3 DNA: TGTGCCAGCAGCGTAAGCGGGAGCCCCTCCAATGAGCAGTTCTTC

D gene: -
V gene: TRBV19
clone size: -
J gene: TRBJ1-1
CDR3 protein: CASSLARGSEAFF
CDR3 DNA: TGTGCCAGTAGTCTCGCCAGGGGAAGTGAAGCTTTCTTT

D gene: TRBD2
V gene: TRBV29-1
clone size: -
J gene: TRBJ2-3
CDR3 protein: CSVGREAPDTQYF
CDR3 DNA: TGCAGCGTTGGGCGGGAGGCCCCAGATACGCAGTATTTT

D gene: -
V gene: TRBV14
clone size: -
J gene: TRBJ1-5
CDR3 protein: CASSYGSQPQHF
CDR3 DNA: TGTGCCAGCAGCTACGGTAGTCAGCCCCAGCATTTT

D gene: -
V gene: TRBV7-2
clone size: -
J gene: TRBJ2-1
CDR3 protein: CASSLVVLLRGEQFF
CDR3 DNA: TGTGCCAGCAGCTTAGTAGTTTTACTGAGAGGTGAGCAGTTCTTC

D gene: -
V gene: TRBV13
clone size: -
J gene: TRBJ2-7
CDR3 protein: CASSLGPLIYEQYF
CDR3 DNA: TGTGCCAGCAGCTTAGGGCCCCTAATCTACGAGCAGTACTTC

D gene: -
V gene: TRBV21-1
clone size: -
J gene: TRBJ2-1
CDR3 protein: CASSQGRRGRRSYNEQFF
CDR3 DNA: TGTGCCAGCAGCCAAGGCCGCAGGGGGCGTAGGTCCTACAATGAGCAGTTCTTC

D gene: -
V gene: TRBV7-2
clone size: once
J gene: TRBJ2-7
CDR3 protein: CASSTAGGSYEQYF
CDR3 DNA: TGTGCCAGCTCCACCGCAGGGGGGTCCTACGAGCAGTACTTC

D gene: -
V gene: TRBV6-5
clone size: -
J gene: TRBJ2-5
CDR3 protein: CASSRRGLGQETQYF
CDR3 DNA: TGTGCCAGCAGTCGCCGCGGACTGGGCCAAGAGACCCAGTACTTC

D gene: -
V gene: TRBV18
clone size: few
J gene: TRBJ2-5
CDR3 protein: CASSPLSGETQYF
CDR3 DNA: TGTGCCAGCTCACCACTTTCGGGAGAGACCCAGTACTTC

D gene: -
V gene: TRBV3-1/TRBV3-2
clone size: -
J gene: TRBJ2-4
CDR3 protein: CASSQARLQKNIQYF
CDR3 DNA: TGTGCCAGCAGCCAAGCTCGGCTACAGAAAAACATTCAGTACTTC

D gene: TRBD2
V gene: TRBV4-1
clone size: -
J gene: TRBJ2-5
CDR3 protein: CASSQYVGGQETQYF
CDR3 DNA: TGCGCCAGCAGCCAGTACGTGGGGGGGCAAGAGACCCAGTACTTC

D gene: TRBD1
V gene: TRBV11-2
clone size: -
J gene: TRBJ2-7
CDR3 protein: CASSPQGAHEQYF
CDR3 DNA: TGTGCCAGCAGCCCACAGGGGGCCCACGAGCAGTACTTC

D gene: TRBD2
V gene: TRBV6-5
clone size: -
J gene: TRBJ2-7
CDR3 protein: CGTGLALRSYEQYF
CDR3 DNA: TGTGGAACGGGACTAGCGTTGAGGTCCTACGAGCAGTACTTC

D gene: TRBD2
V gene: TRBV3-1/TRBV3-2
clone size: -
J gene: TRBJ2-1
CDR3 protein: CASSQTSGAYNEQFF
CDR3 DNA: TGTGCCAGCAGCCAGACTAGCGGTGCCTACAATGAGCAGTTCTTC

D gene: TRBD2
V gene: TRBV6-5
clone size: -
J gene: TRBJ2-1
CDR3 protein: CATRLAGANEQFF
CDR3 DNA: TGTGCCACCAGACTAGCGGGAGCGAATGAGCAGTTCTTC

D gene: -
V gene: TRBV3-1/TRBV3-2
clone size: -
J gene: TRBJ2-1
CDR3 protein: CASSRSQTPYNEQFF
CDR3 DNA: TGTGCCAGCAGCCGGTCACAGACACCTTACAATGAGCAGTTCTTC

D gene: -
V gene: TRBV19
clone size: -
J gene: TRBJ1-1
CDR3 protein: CASSMISGLTEAFF
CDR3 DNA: TGTGCCAGTAGTATGATATCGGGGTTGACTGAAGCTTTCTTT

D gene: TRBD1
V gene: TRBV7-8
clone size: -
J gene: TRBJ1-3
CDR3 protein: CASSLTSRQGRGNTIYF
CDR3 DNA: TGTGCCAGCAGCTTAACCTCCCGACAGGGGAGAGGAAACACCATATATTTT

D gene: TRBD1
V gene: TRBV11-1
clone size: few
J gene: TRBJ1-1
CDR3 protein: CASSLRQGGTEAFF
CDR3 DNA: TGTGCCAGCAGCTTACGTCAGGGGGGCACTGAAGCTTTCTTT

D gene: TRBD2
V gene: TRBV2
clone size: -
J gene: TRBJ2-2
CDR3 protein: CASRESGRPNTGELFF
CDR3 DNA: TGTGCCAGCAGGGAGAGCGGGAGGCCCAACACCGGGGAGCTGTTTTTT

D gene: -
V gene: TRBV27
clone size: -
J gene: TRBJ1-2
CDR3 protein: CASSSRTANYGYTF
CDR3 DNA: TGTGCCAGCAGCTCCCGGACAGCGAACTATGGCTACACCTTC

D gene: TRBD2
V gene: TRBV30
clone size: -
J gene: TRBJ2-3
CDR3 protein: CAWTSGNAADTQYF
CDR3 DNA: TGTGCCTGGACTAGCGGGAACGCGGCCGATACGCAGTATTTT

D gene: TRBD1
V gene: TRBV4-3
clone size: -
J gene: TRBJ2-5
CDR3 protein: CASSQGQGAHIRETQYF
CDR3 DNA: TGCGCCAGCAGCCAAGGACAGGGGGCCCATATTAGAGAGACCCAGTACTTC

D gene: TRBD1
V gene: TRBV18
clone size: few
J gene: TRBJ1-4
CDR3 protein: CASSPRDSSTNEKLFF
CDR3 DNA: TGTGCCAGCTCACCCCGGGACAGTTCAACTAATGAAAAACTGTTTTTT